Described below is a single T cell receptor (beta chain) sequence and its context. These data originate in a study of blood T cell repertoires in COVID-19. On the study more broadly: Both acute and convalescent COVID-19 samples were obtained from the United States, Italy and Spain. In each case, the material was cDNA or gDNA derived from T cells, B-cell-depleted T cells, or PBMCs.

The CDR3 has 16 residues. V lost 0 bases and J lost 5, with 13 bases in between. CDR1 is MGHRA and CDR2 is YSYEKL in the germline V gene. As processed by the authors: Reference gene primers were amplified, and this amplification served to estimate nucleated cell counts. The repertoire was sequenced with immunoSEQ multiplex PCR; TCRdb's copy has only in-frame clones and lacks some. The DNA was the basis for D and trimming; V, J and clone size are from that table. Among hundreds of thousands of clones listed, around 87% were seen once. The sequenced sample was peripheral blood. J is TRBJ1-4 and V is TRBV4-1; no reliable D call. This receptor was taken from a man in his 70s with acute or convalescent COVID-19. The CDR3 bases are TGCGCCAGCAGCCAAGAAGTAGCGCCCGGGAATGAAAAACTGTTTTTT. Translated: CASSQEVAPGNEKLFF.